This T cell receptor beta chain comes out of a study of T cell changes during pregnancy in multiple sclerosis. Sequenced by immunoSEQ multiplex PCR; TCRdb stores in-frame clones only, minus some. The sample has 100,000 or so clones, about nine tenths seen once; the top ten hold under 0.85%. The CDR3 is 16 residues long. This TCR was sampled from a female donor in good health, enrolled as a control in a pregnancy study. The source was peripheral blood, collected in the second trimester of pregnancy. This rearrangement joins TRBV21-1 to TRBJ1-5. TRBV21-1 represents a pseudogene. The CDR3 nucleotides are TGTGCCAGCAGCAAAGATGGGGTTTCCGGGGGTCAGCCCCAGCATTTT. Its translation is CASSKDGVSGGQPQHF.